What follows are 17 T cell receptor beta chains derived from one specimen sequenced in a study of blood T cell repertoires in COVID-19. This table comes from immunoSEQ multiplex PCR, and its TCRdb copy is limited to in-frame clones, with some not included. The sample holds some 120,000 clones; 84% are singletons and the top ten take under 15%. Sequenced input: peripheral blood. The receptors come from a woman aged 30 to 39 who had recovered from COVID-19.

The chain carries TRBV9 and TRBJ1-2, with 8 bases aligning to TRBD1. V lost 3 bases and J lost 3; bases outside the gene matches: 4. The length of the CDR3 is 14 residues. Per germline, CDR1 SGDLS and CDR2 YYNGEE. CDR3 protein: CASSGIQGDYGYTF. The CDR3, as DNA: TGTGCCAGCAGCGGAATACAGGGGGACTATGGCTACACCTTC.

Written as DNA, the CDR3 is TGTGCCAGTAGCGAGACTTACTACTCCTACGAGCAGTACTTC. Translating it yields CASSETYYSYEQYF. V is TRBV19 and J is TRBJ2-7; D unresolved. The CDR3 totals 14 residues. V was trimmed by 6 bases and J by 0 bases, leaving 12 bases between them. The germline gives CDR1 LNHDA, CDR2 SQIVND (reference sequence).

The chain carries TRBV18 and TRBJ2-7; D unclear. With 3 bases removed from V and 2 bases from J, the gap between germline ends came to 11 bases. The CDR3 loop spans 14 amino acids. Germline V CDR1 and CDR2: KGHSH, LQKENI. DNA of the CDR3: TGTGCCAGCTCACCGGGTGCGGAAGCCTACGAGCAGTACTTC. Its translation: CASSPGAEAYEQYF.

This clone was detected only once. The rearrangement links TRBV19 to TRBJ2-1, with 7 positions matching TRBD1. This CDR3 spans 16 amino acids. Germline-derived CDR1 and CDR2 are LNHDA and SQIVND (reference sequence). The ends lost 1 base at V and 3 bases at J; junction bases unmatched: 6. The CDR3 spells CASSIGDRIGYNEQFF. DNA for the CDR3: TGTGCCAGTAGTATAGGGGACAGAATCGGCTACAATGAGCAGTTCTTC.

The genes are TRBV27 and TRBJ1-1; perhaps TRBD1 as D (5 bases). The CDR3 is 15 residues long. Germline V gene data show CDR1 as MNHEY and CDR2 as SMNVEV (reference sequence). V gave up 5 bases and J gave up 2 bases, with 15 bases separating them. Here the CDR3 DNA reads TGTGCCAGCAGTCCAATAACAGGTTCCAACACTGAAGCTTTCTTT. It yields the protein CASSPITGSNTEAFF.

The chain employs TRBV19 and TRBJ2-7; maybe TRBD2 (7 bases). Germline V gene sequence: CDR1 LNHDA, CDR2 SQIVND (reference sequence). CDR3 length equals 14 residues. V was cut by 6 bases and J by 3 bases, with 15 bases left in between. The CDR3 loop is CASSLGGGGYEQYF. CDR3 DNA: TGTGCCAGTAGCTTAGGCGGGGGCGGCTACGAGCAGTACTTC.

The chain combines TRBV7-3 with TRBJ1-1; 9 bases align to TRBD1. Germline V gives CDR1 SGHTA, CDR2 FQGTGA. J was trimmed by 6 bases and V by 4 bases; bases with no gene match: 3. The CDR3 consists of 13 residues. CDR3 nucleotide sequence: TGTGCCAGCAGCTACAGGGGGCTACCTGAAGCTTTCTTT. Translating it yields CASSYRGLPEAFF.

This clone was counted only a few times. The chain couples TRBV6-2 or TRBV6-3 to TRBJ2-1; 8 bases match TRBD2. The V and J ends lost 2 bases and 0 bases, in that order; junction bases with no gene match: 15. Germline-derived CDR1 and CDR2 are MNHEY and SVGEGT. CDR3 length: 20 residues. The CDR3 reads CASSYGGLVGPGSSYNEQFF. In DNA, the CDR3 is TGTGCCAGCAGTTACGGGGGACTAGTGGGACCGGGGAGCTCCTACAATGAGCAGTTCTTC.

This clone came up once. CDR3 sequence reads: CASSIGGLTGELFF. CDR3 in DNA: TGTGCCAGTAGTATTGGCGGTCTTACCGGGGAGCTGTTTTTT. The gene calls are TRBV19 and TRBJ2-2; D is undetermined. The CDR3 is made up of 14 amino acids. In germline, CDR1 is LNHDA, CDR2 SQIVND (reference sequence). V shed 3 bases and J shed 5 bases, with 10 bases lying between them.

The chain uses TRBV15 and TRBJ1-4; no reliable D call. Germline-derived CDR1 and CDR2 are LNHNV and YYDKDF (reference sequence). Trimming left V 1 base short and J 2 bases short, with 5 bases between. CDR3 length: 14 residues. CDR3 in DNA: TGTGCCACCAGCAGAGTAGTTACTAATGAAAAACTGTTTTTT. Protein product: CATSRVVTNEKLFF.

This sequence joins TRBV6-5 and TRBJ1-5; D uncertain. Trimming pared 5 bases from V and 4 bases from J, leaving 9 bases between. Germline CDR1 is MNHEY and CDR2 is SVGAGI. This CDR3 region has 13 residues. CDR3 residues: CASSLRDNQPQHF. The CDR3, as DNA: TGTGCCAGCAGTCTGCGGGATAATCAGCCCCAGCATTTT.

The rearrangement joins TRBV24-1 to TRBJ2-3; D unclear. CDR1 KGHDR and CDR2 SFDVKD come from the germline V gene. Between the trimmed V and J ends, which lost 6 bases and 3 bases, there was a span of 12 bases. The CDR3 is made up of 14 amino acids. The CDR3 sequence: CATSPRGDTDTQYF. In DNA, the CDR3 is TGTGCCACCAGTCCCCGTGGAGATACAGATACGCAGTATTTT.

The gene calls are TRBV7-2 and TRBJ2-1; D perhaps matches TRBD2 (6 bases). V was cut by 3 bases and J by 5 bases, with 11 bases left in between. CDR1 and CDR2 (germline): SGHTA, FQGNSA. The CDR3 runs 14 residues. The CDR3 DNA is TGTGCCAGCAGCTTTGATAGCGGTCACAATGAGCAGTTCTTC. This codes for CASSFDSGHNEQFF.

The rearrangement uses TRBV9 and TRBJ2-2; 12 nucleotides line up with TRBD2. The ends lost 0 bases at V and 8 bases at J; junction bases unmatched: 8. Germline CDR1 is SGDLS and CDR2 is YYNGEE. The CDR3 is made up of 17 amino acids. This CDR3 is CASSVDPSGGAVGELFF. The CDR3 DNA sequence: TGTGCCAGCAGCGTAGACCCTAGCGGGGGGGCAGTAGGGGAGCTGTTTTTT.

The CDR3 spells CASSYSVTSIDKQYF. CDR3 nucleotides: TGTGCCAGCAGTTACTCGGTGACTAGTATCGACAAGCAGTACTTC. J is TRBJ2-7 and V is TRBV6-2 or TRBV6-3; weak D call: TRBD2 (6 bases). Germline V gives CDR1 MNHEY, CDR2 SVGEGT. Trimming took off 0 bases at V and 8 bases at J, with 17 bases between the two ends. This CDR3 spans 15 amino acids.

J is TRBJ2-7 and V is TRBV3-1 (or the pseudogene TRBV3-2); D is unclear. Deletions cut 6 bases from V and 2 bases from J, with 14 bases between. The CDR3 is 14 residues long. The germline CDR1 and CDR2 sequences are LGHDT and YNNKEL (reference sequence). In DNA, the CDR3 is TGTGCCAGCAGTTCCACAGTGATCCCCTACGAGCAGTACTTC. Translation gives CASSSTVIPYEQYF.

The V and J genes are TRBV5-8 and TRBJ1-1; D is perhaps TRBD1 (6 bases). The germline V and J ends were trimmed by 0 bases and 5 bases, with 17 bases remaining between them. The CDR3 loop spans 16 amino acids. CDR1 is SGHTS and CDR2 is YDEGEE in the germline V gene. CDR3: CASSLVGKGRGTEAFF. CDR3 sequence (DNA): TGTGCCAGCAGCTTGGTTGGGAAAGGAAGGGGGACTGAAGCTTTCTTT.